One sample yielded the 5 T cell receptor beta chains listed below, sequenced in a study of shared clonotypes between healthy human individuals. Generated by immunoSEQ multiplex PCR, the TCRdb table keeps only in-frame clones and is missing some. The sample has 2 million to 2.5 million clones, 90% to 96% seen once. Sample: naive CD4+ T cells sorted from blood. Stated subset: CD45RA+ positively selected. The source is a man aged 18-30 years in good health.

The chain uses TRBV28 and TRBJ1-4; TRBD1 matches at 9 bases. Germline V gene sequence: CDR1 MDHEN, CDR2 SYDVKM. The junction had 7 bases not matched to a gene; V was cut back by 4 bases and J by 7 bases. The CDR3 is made up of 15 amino acids. The CDR3 DNA sequence: TGTGCCAGCAGTTCGCCCGGGACAGGGTTTGAAAAACTGTTTTTT. It is translated as CASSSPGTGFEKLFF.

The chain employs TRBV27 and TRBJ1-3, with D possibly TRBD1 on 5 matching bases. V lost 8 bases and J lost 7, with 21 bases in between. The CDR3 loop spans 15 amino acids. Germline V gene data show CDR1 as MNHEY and CDR2 as SMNVEV (reference sequence). This CDR3 reads CASSTGGYAINTIYF. As DNA, the CDR3 is TGTGCCAGCTCGACCGGGGGTTACGCTATCAACACCATATATTTT.

The chain employs TRBV28 and TRBJ2-7; TRBD1 agrees at 11 bases. The CDR3 is 14 residues long. The ends lost 8 bases at V and 3 bases at J; junction bases unmatched: 6. CDR1 and CDR2 (germline): MDHEN, SYDVKM. The CDR3 nucleotides read TGTGCCAGCGGGGACAGGGGGAATCGCTACGAGCAGTACTTC. Encoded protein: CASGDRGNRYEQYF.

This clone appeared once. V is TRBV25-1 and J is TRBJ2-3; D call uncertain. This CDR3 region has 15 residues. The germline V gene has CDR1 MGHDK and CDR2 SYGVNS. V lost 1 base and J 0 bases, leaving 8 bases between the germline ends. The chain's CDR3 is CASSESGSSTDTQYF. In nucleotides, the CDR3 is TGTGCCAGCAGTGAATCAGGCTCTAGCACAGATACGCAGTATTTT. Using reference TRBV25-1 and TRBJ2-3 for the parts outside the CDR3, the full variable domain is EADIYQTPRYLVIGTGKKITLECSQTMGHDKMYWYQQDPGMELHLIHYSYGVNSTEKGDLSSESTVSRIRTEHFPLTLESARPSHTSQYLCASSESGSSTDTQYFGPGTRLTVL.

This chain uses TRBV2 with TRBJ2-2; D is perhaps TRBD1 (6 bases). Germline V gene lookup returns CDR1 SNHLY and CDR2 FYNNEI. Trimming shortened V by 5 bases and J by 7 bases, and 11 bases separated the two germline ends. The CDR3 consists of 13 residues. In DNA, the CDR3 is TGTGCCAGCAGTCCTCAGGGGTTCGGGGAGCTGTTTTTT. This codes for CASSPQGFGELFF.